Presented here are 7 T cell receptor beta chains from one specimen sequenced in a study of shared clonotypes between healthy human individuals. Profiled with immunoSEQ multiplex PCR; TCRdb holds only in-frame clones, not every one. Among about 1.5 million clones listed, 95% to 97% were seen once. Sequencing input: naive CD4+ T cells sorted from blood. Described subset: CD45RA+ positively selected. Receptor source: a man under 40 in good health.

V is TRBV7-9 and J is TRBJ2-1; D possibly corresponds to TRBD2 (6 bases). Trimming removed 9 bases from V and 0 bases from J, with 21 bases in between. Germline CDR1 reads SEHNR; CDR2 reads FQNEAQ (reference sequence). The CDR3 has 17 residues. CDR3 region: CASSVSRWGDSYNEQFF. Here the CDR3 DNA reads TGTGCCAGTTCGGTGAGCCGGTGGGGGGACTCCTACAATGAGCAGTTCTTC.

This sequence joins TRBV19 and TRBJ1-1; D unresolved. The CDR3 runs to 13 residues. CDR1 LNHDA and CDR2 SQIVND come from the germline V gene (reference sequence). Between the trimmed V and J ends, which lost 0 bases and 6 bases, there was a span of 8 bases. The CDR3: CASSIEGVAEAFF. The CDR3 DNA reads as TGTGCCAGTAGTATAGAGGGTGTGGCTGAAGCTTTCTTT. The full variable domain, its missing parts supplied by reference TRBV19 and TRBJ1-1, is DGGITQSPKYLFRKEGQNVTLSCEQNLNHDAMYWYRQDPGQGLRLIYYSQIVNDFQKGDIAEGYSVSREKKESFPLTVTSAQKNPTAFYLCASSIEGVAEAFFGQGTRLTVV.

The V call is TRBV5-4, the J call TRBJ1-5; tentative D call: TRBD1 (5 bases). This CDR3 is 14 amino acids long. Trimming removed 0 bases at V and 6 bases at J, with 10 bases between. The germline V gene encodes CDR1 SGHNT and CDR2 YYREEE (reference sequence). For the CDR3, the DNA is TGTGCCAGCAGCTTGGAACGGGGGGGTCAGCCCCAGCATTTT. Translation gives CASSLERGGQPQHF.

On this clone: At the DNA level, this CDR3 is encoded by other sequences in the same sample as well. This chain uses TRBV5-4 with TRBJ2-7, with TRBD2 matching over 10 bases. Germline trimming cut 4 bases from V and 2 bases from J; bases unmatched to any gene: 3. CDR1 is SGHNT and CDR2 is YYREEE in the germline V gene (reference sequence). The length of the CDR3 is 14 residues. CDR3 nucleotides: TGTGCCAGCAGCCTAGCGGGAGTCACCTACGAGCAGTACTTC. This translates into CASSLAGVTYEQYF. Full variable domain (rest looked up from reference TRBV5-4 and TRBJ2-7): ETGVTQSPTHLIKTRGQQVTLRCSSQSGHNTVSWYQQALGQGPQFIFQYYREEENGRGNFPPRFSGLQFPNYSSELNVNALELDDSALYLCASSLAGVTYEQYFGPGTRLTVT.

J is TRBJ2-1 and V is TRBV5-8, with 7 bases that match TRBD1. Germline V lookup: CDR1 SGHTS, CDR2 YDEGEE. The CDR3 runs to 16 residues. V was pared by 3 bases and J by 5 bases, with 11 bases of the junction left unmatched. CDR3 nucleotides: TGTGCCAGCAGCTATCTGAACGGGGACAGAGACAATGAGCAGTTCTTC. This sequence encodes CASSYLNGDRDNEQFF.

This chain connects TRBV7-9 to TRBJ2-1, with 9 bases lining up with TRBD2. Germline V CDR1 and CDR2: SEHNR, FQNEAQ (reference sequence). Trimming took 2 bases from V and 5 from J; bases not matched to a gene: 10. The CDR3 extends over 17 amino acids. This CDR3 reads CASSLYRRGRGDNEQFF. The CDR3 nucleotides are TGTGCCAGCAGCTTATACCGACGCGGGAGGGGTGACAATGAGCAGTTCTTC.

The gene calls are TRBV28 and TRBJ2-3; 8 bases align to TRBD1. Germline V gene sequence: CDR1 MDHEN, CDR2 SYDVKM. This CDR3 contains 15 residues. V trimming: 6 bases; J trimming: 4 bases; junction bases outside the gene matches: 9. The CDR3 coding sequence is TGTGCCAGCAGCTGGGGACAGGTAGGGCCAGATACGCAGTATTTT. It is translated as CASSWGQVGPDTQYF. Based on the CDR3 plus reference TRBV28 and TRBJ2-3, the full variable domain is DVKVTQSSRYLVKRTGEKVFLECVQDMDHENMFWYRQDPGLGLRLIYFSYDVKMKEKGDIPEGYSVSREKKERFSLILESASTNQTSMYLCASSWGQVGPDTQYFGPGTRLTVL.